What follows is one TCR beta chain and its context. Only in-frame clones appear in the TCRdb table, and some are missing; sequencing was by immunoSEQ multiplex PCR. The sample lists 150,000 to 170,000 clones, roughly 89% occurring once. CDR3 length: 14 residues. Unmatched junction bases numbered 7, after V lost 4 bases and J lost 10 bases. Germline V CDR1 and CDR2: MNHNY, SVGAGI (reference sequence). The data are from a study of blood T cell repertoires in COVID-19. The source of this sequence is a man over 45 with acute or convalescent COVID-19. Sequenced input: peripheral blood. The chain has TRBV6-6 and TRBJ1-6; TRBD1 matches 7 bases. CDR3: CASSSETGRSPLHF. The CDR3 coding sequence is TGTGCCAGCAGTTCCGAGACAGGGCGGTCACCCCTCCACTTT.